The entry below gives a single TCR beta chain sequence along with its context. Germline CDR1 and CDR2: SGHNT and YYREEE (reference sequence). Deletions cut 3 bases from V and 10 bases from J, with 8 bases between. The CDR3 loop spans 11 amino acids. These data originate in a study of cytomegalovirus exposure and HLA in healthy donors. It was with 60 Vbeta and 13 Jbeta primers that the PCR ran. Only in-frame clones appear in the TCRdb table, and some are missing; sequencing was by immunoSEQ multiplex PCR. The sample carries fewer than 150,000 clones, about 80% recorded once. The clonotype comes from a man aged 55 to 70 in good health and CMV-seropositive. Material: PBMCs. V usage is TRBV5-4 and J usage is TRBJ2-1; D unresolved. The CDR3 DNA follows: TGTGCCAGCAGCTCATCCGGGGAGCAGTTCTTC. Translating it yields CASSSSGEQFF.